This T cell receptor beta chain stems from a study of coeliac disease. Study overall: Refractory type I: diet-unresponsive over 12 months, with immunophenotypically normal intraepithelial cells.

The assay was immunoSEQ multiplex PCR, and TCRdb's table has in-frame clones only and misses some. This sample has about 8,700 clones; over 55% occur once, and the top ten carry 20% to 25%. From germline, CDR1 is SGHNT and CDR2 YYREEE (reference sequence). This CDR3 is 12 amino acids long. The ends lost 7 bases at V and 9 bases at J; junction bases unmatched: 7. For this clone: Its cognate antigen is unknown.

Study-level findings and limits: Largely private TRB repertoires meant most sequences were sample-unique. Intraepithelial and lamina propria fractions were not highly pure, so cross-contamination was possible. Active celiac intraepithelial and lamina propria samples had lower TRB and TRG clonality than control samples.

The rearrangement uses TRBV5-4 and TRBJ2-1; 7 bases map to TRBD2. Sequencing used lamina propria lymphocytes from the gut. The TCR was taken from a woman in her sixties or seventies with celiac disease. CDR3 DNA: TGTGCCAGCCGCCCCCCGGGGGGTGAGCAGTTCTTC. Translated, it gives CASRPPGGEQFF.